A single sample is the source of the 20 T cell receptor beta chains below, sequenced in a study of T-cell reconstitution after alpha-beta-depleted transplantation in children. Construction of the TCRbeta library involved unique molecular identifiers. Each CDR3 protein is one row after TCRdb ran MiXCR on the PCR reads. This table holds about 600,000 distinct CDR3 sequences, 20% to 25% found once. The sequenced sample was PBMCs, mostly from graft donor cells, obtained 360 days after TCRalphabeta/CD19-depleted stem cell transplant. The source is a boy younger than two who had a stem cell transplant for acute myeloid leukemia, so the T cells may come from the graft donor.

This clonotype appeared a few times. This chain connects TRBV20-1 to TRBJ1-1, with a tentative D call TRBD1 (6 bases). This CDR3 comprises 12 residues. Germline-derived CDR1 and CDR2 are DFQATT and SNEGSKA (reference sequence). Trimming cost V 5 bases and J 11 bases, with 18 bases left between them. The CDR3 loop reads CSALGASLKAFF. CDR3 nucleotides: TGCAGTGCTCTGGGGGCCTCCCTGAAGGCTTTCTTT.

V is TRBV28 and J is TRBJ2-3; 7 nucleotides agree with TRBD2. J gave up 5 bases and V 6 bases, and 8 bases lay outside the gene matches. Germline values: CDR1 MDHEN, CDR2 SYDVKM. The CDR3 length is 14 residues. The CDR3 bases are TGTGCCAGCAGCTCAGCGGGGAGGGTAGATACGCAGTATTTT. This translates into CASSSAGRVDTQYF.

This clonotype occurred many times. The chain is built from TRBV4-2 and TRBJ2-1; maybe TRBD2 (5 bases). The CDR3 spans 14 residues. The V end was cut by 1 base, the J end by 4 bases, with 8 bases between. The germline gives CDR1 LGHNA, CDR2 YNFKEQ. The CDR3, as DNA: TGTGCCAGCAGCCAAGCGGAGGCATACAATGAGCAGTTCTTC. Protein product: CASSQAEAYNEQFF.

The chain carries TRBV7-9 and TRBJ1-1; D is ambiguous. The ends were cut back, 5 bases at V and 4 bases at J, with 14 bases in the middle. There are 14 residues in the CDR3. Germline CDR1 is SEHNR and CDR2 is FQNEAQ (reference sequence). The CDR3 here is CASSLSGQVTEAFF. CDR3 in DNA: TGTGCCAGCAGCCTTTCCGGGCAAGTCACTGAAGCTTTCTTT. Full variable domain (missing parts from reference TRBV7-9 and TRBJ1-1): DTGVSQNPRHKITKRGQNVTFRCDPISEHNRLYWYRQTLGQGPEFLTYFQNEAQLEKSRLLSDRFSAERPKGSFSTLEIQRTEQGDSAMYLCASSLSGQVTEAFFGQGTRLTVV.

The chain carries TRBV28 and TRBJ2-5; 7 nucleotides agree with TRBD1. The CDR3 spans 19 residues. Germline CDR1 MDHEN, CDR2 SYDVKM. J was trimmed by 2 bases and V by 6 bases; bases with no gene match: 21. DNA for the CDR3: TGTGCCAGCAGCCCGCTTACCCGAATCGGACAGGCTATACAAGAGACCCAGTACTTC. Residues: CASSPLTRIGQAIQETQYF.

This clonotype has more than one count but fewer than ten. The V gene is TRBV29-1, the J gene TRBJ1-2; TRBD1 aligns across 7 bases. The germline V gene has CDR1 SQVTM and CDR2 ANQGSEA. The CDR3 length is 15 residues. V shed 1 base, J shed 8 bases, and the junction held 13 bases outside the gene matches. As DNA, the CDR3 is TGCAGCGTTGAAGCGACAGGGAAGGGGGTATTGGGCTACACCTTC. As protein: CSVEATGKGVLGYTF.

V usage is TRBV20-1 and J usage is TRBJ1-6, with D possibly TRBD1 on 6 matching bases. This CDR3 is 14 amino acids long. The germline V gene has CDR1 DFQATT and CDR2 SNEGSKA (reference sequence). Trimming stripped 6 bases from V and 7 bases from J, with 16 bases between. The CDR3 nucleotides read TGCAGTGCCCCGACAGGCGGACGGAATTCACCCCTCCACTTT. Protein sequence: CSAPTGGRNSPLHF.

This clonotype was counted only a few times. The chain has TRBV20-1 and TRBJ1-4, with no clear D. V lost 3 bases and J 6 bases, leaving 5 bases between the germline ends. Germline-derived CDR1 and CDR2 are DFQATT and SNEGSKA (reference sequence). CDR3 length: 11 amino acids. CDR3 protein: CSARGHEKLFF. Written as DNA, the CDR3 is TGCAGTGCTAGGGGCCATGAAAAACTGTTTTTT.

The J gene is TRBJ2-7, the V gene TRBV25-1; D might be TRBD1 (5 bases). The CDR3 covers 14 residues. Trimming removed 4 bases at V and 3 bases at J, with 13 bases between. The germline CDR1 and CDR2 sequences are MGHDK and SYGVNS. The CDR3 nucleotides are TGTGCCAGCAGTGGGGCAGGGAAAGACTACGAGCAGTACTTC. Translating gives CASSGAGKDYEQYF.

The chain is built from TRBV6-5 and TRBJ1-5; no clear D gene. V lost 2 bases, J lost 0 bases, and 8 bases lay in between. The CDR3 sequence is 15 residues long. Per germline, CDR1 MNHEY and CDR2 SVGAGI. CDR3 region: CASSYEGNSNQPQHF. The CDR3 nucleotides are TGTGCCAGCAGTTACGAAGGAAATAGCAATCAGCCCCAGCATTTT.

The chain couples TRBV29-1 to TRBJ2-7, with 10 bases that match TRBD1. This CDR3 is 13 amino acids long. Germline CDR1 SQVTM, CDR2 ANQGSEA. With 6 bases clipped from V and 4 bases from J, the junction kept 6 bases outside the gene matches. In DNA form, the CDR3 reads TGCAGCGTACGGGGGACAGGGGCGTACGAGCAGTACTTC. Translating it yields CSVRGTGAYEQYF.

Ten or more counts support this clonotype. The V gene is TRBV20-1, the J gene TRBJ2-1, with unresolved D. Trimming removed 1 base at V and 2 bases at J, with 9 bases between. From germline, CDR1 is DFQATT and CDR2 SNEGSKA (reference sequence). The CDR3 is 14 amino acids. CDR3 protein: CSARAPAAYNEQFF. CDR3 bases: TGCAGTGCTAGAGCCCCCGCCGCCTACAATGAGCAGTTCTTC.

This clonotype has a handful of counts. The V gene is TRBV9, the J gene TRBJ2-7, with D perhaps TRBD1 (5 bases). The CDR3 contains 15 residues. Germline V gene data show CDR1 as SGDLS and CDR2 as YYNGEE. V was trimmed by 2 bases and J by 0 bases, leaving 12 bases between them. The CDR3 loop is CASSVGWGSSYEQYF. The DNA for the CDR3 is TGTGCCAGCAGCGTGGGATGGGGCAGCTCCTACGAGCAGTACTTC. Together with reference TRBV9 and TRBJ2-7, the CDR3 gives the full variable domain: DSGVTQTPKHLITATGQRVTLRCSPRSGDLSVYWYQQSLDQGLQFLIQYYNGEERAKGNILERFSAQQFPDLHSELNLSSLELGDSALYFCASSVGWGSSYEQYFGPGTRLTVT.

The table lists this clonotype with a few counts. The gene calls are TRBV5-1 and TRBJ2-1; 12 positions match TRBD2. CDR1 is SGHRS, CDR2 YFSETQ, per germline. Trimming at V came to 0 bases and at J to 6 bases, leaving 4 bases not matched to a gene. The CDR3 covers 16 residues. The CDR3 nucleotides are TGCGCCAGCAGCTTGGCCATGACTAGCGGGGGCAATGAGCAGTTCTTC. Translating it yields CASSLAMTSGGNEQFF.

The chain has TRBV15 and TRBJ2-5, with TRBD1 as a possible D gene (6 bases). Trimming left V 1 base short and J 1 base short, with 7 bases between. The CDR3 covers 14 residues. Looked up from germline, CDR1 is LNHNV and CDR2 is YYDKDF (reference sequence). The CDR3 bases are TGTGCCACCAGCAGAGTAGGGGGCCAAGAGACCCAGTACTTC. This sequence encodes CATSRVGGQETQYF.

This clonotype has a count of ten or more. This chain joins TRBV29-1 and TRBJ2-1; D possibly corresponds to TRBD2 (6 bases). Germline lookup yields CDR1 SQVTM and CDR2 ANQGSEA. The CDR3 has 14 amino acids. This chain's CDR3 is CSANVAASYNEQFF. CDR3 in DNA: TGCAGTGCTAATGTAGCGGCCTCCTACAATGAGCAGTTCTTC.

Only a few counts were recorded for this clonotype. The chain combines TRBV5-5 with TRBJ2-7; TRBD1 matches at 8 bases. CDR3 length: 13 residues. Trimming took 4 bases from V and 5 from J; bases not matched to a gene: 5. Germline values: CDR1 SGHKS, CDR2 YYEKEE (reference sequence). Here the CDR3 DNA reads TGTGCCAGCAGCGGTCAGGGGGCCCACGAGCAGTACTTC. It encodes CASSGQGAHEQYF.

The sample holds a few counts of this clonotype. The chain carries TRBV20-1 and TRBJ2-3; 8 nucleotides line up with TRBD2. V dropped 1 base and J dropped 0; count of bases not matched to a gene: 15. The CDR3 totals 19 residues. The germline V gene has CDR1 DFQATT and CDR2 SNEGSKA (reference sequence). The CDR3 protein is CSARVLGGAFNFSTDTQYF. The CDR3 DNA follows: TGCAGTGCTAGAGTCCTCGGGGGGGCCTTCAATTTTAGCACAGATACGCAGTATTTT.

Concerning this clonotype itself: A much bigger clone sits one base away, suggesting this may be a read error. The CDR3 reads CATSQEGRGPDTQYF. The CDR3, as DNA: TGTGCCACCAGCCAAGAAGGGCGAGGGCCTGATACGCAGTATTTT. The J gene is TRBJ2-3, the V gene TRBV3-1; tentative D call: TRBD2 (5 bases). The CDR3 is made up of 15 amino acids. Germline V gives CDR1 LGHDT, CDR2 YNNKEL (reference sequence).

This clonotype has ten or more counts. The genes are TRBV24-1 and TRBJ2-5, with D maybe TRBD1 (5 bases). Germline-derived CDR1 and CDR2 are KGHDR and SFDVKD. Deletions cut 0 bases from V and 2 bases from J, with 12 bases between. The CDR3 extends over 16 amino acids. CDR3 residues: CATSDLRQGGQETQYF. DNA of the CDR3: TGTGCCACCAGTGATTTGAGGCAGGGCGGTCAAGAGACCCAGTACTTC.